Listed below are T cell receptor beta chains from one sample, sequenced in a study of blood T cell repertoires in COVID-19. Method: immunoSEQ multiplex PCR; TCRdb's copy keeps in-frame clones and lacks some. The repertoire includes 39,000 or so clones, around 85% of them detected once, and 35% to 45% sits in the top ten. Sequenced material: peripheral blood. The receptor source for this set is a man between 35 and 55 years old with active or convalescent COVID-19. Each CDR3 is given with its conserved first and last residue. The order of the fields is D gene, V gene, J gene, clone size, CDR3 protein, CDR3 DNA. The D gene is left open where the match is weak. Where a row states a size, it is once, few, many or the class of an expanded clone; other rows omit it.

D: TRBD1
V: TRBV6-2/TRBV6-3
J: TRBJ1-1
size: -
CDR3: CASSLRGQGAAEAFF
DNA: TGTGCCAGCAGCTTGAGGGGACAGGGGGCCGCTGAAGCTTTCTTT

D: TRBD1
V: TRBV29-1
J: TRBJ1-2
size: once
CDR3: CSVVDRGSDGYTF
DNA: TGCAGCGTTGTGGACAGGGGGTCGGATGGCTACACCTTC

D: TRBD1
V: TRBV2
J: TRBJ1-2
size: few
CDR3: CASRGQYPGYTF
DNA: TGTGCCAGCAGGGGACAGTACCCCGGCTACACCTTC

D: -
V: TRBV19
J: TRBJ1-1
size: -
CDR3: CATKTQGGITNTEAFF
DNA: TGTGCCACCAAGACTCAGGGAGGGATAACGAACACTGAAGCTTTCTTT

D: -
V: TRBV7-2
J: TRBJ2-3
size: -
CDR3: CASSQRGRDTQYF
DNA: TGTGCCAGCAGCCAACGGGGAAGGGATACGCAGTATTTT

D: TRBD2
V: TRBV5-8
J: TRBJ2-2
size: few
CDR3: CASSLTTSGITGELFF
DNA: TGTGCCAGCAGCCTGACAACGAGCGGGATCACCGGGGAGCTGTTTTTT

D: -
V: TRBV21-1
J: TRBJ1-2
size: once
CDR3: CASTPRGRPSYGYTF
DNA: TGTGCCAGCACCCCAAGGGGGCGACCCAGCTATGGCTACACCTTC

D: TRBD1
V: TRBV12-5
J: TRBJ1-4
size: -
CDR3: CASGLNTGGIIGNEKLFF
DNA: TGTGCTAGTGGTCTAAATACAGGGGGCATCATCGGTAATGAAAAACTGTTTTTT

D: -
V: TRBV24-1
J: TRBJ2-7
size: -
CDR3: CATSEAQGLQYF
DNA: TGTGCCACCAGTGAAGCTCAGGGTCTGCAGTACTTC

D: TRBD2
V: TRBV5-4
J: TRBJ2-7
size: once
CDR3: CASSSSGTSGGYEQYF
DNA: TGTGCCAGCAGCTCCTCAGGGACTAGCGGGGGCTACGAGCAGTACTTC

D: -
V: TRBV19
J: TRBJ1-2
size: -
CDR3: CASSIANGYTF
DNA: TGTGCCAGTAGTATAGCAAATGGCTACACCTTC

D: TRBD1
V: TRBV12-3/TRBV12-4
J: TRBJ1-2
size: -
CDR3: CASSFRQGAGYTF
DNA: TGTGCCAGCAGTTTTCGACAGGGGGCTGGCTACACCTTC

D: TRBD2
V: TRBV4-2
J: TRBJ2-3
size: -
CDR3: CASSQGLGTDTQYF
DNA: TGTGCCAGCAGCCAGGGACTAGGGACAGATACGCAGTATTTT

D: -
V: TRBV2
J: TRBJ1-5
size: -
CDR3: CASSEGTATNQPQHF
DNA: TGTGCCAGCAGTGAAGGGACAGCGACTAATCAGCCCCAGCATTTT

D: -
V: TRBV2
J: TRBJ2-5
size: -
CDR3: CASSRGATEETQYF
DNA: TGTGCCAGCAGTCGGGGGGCCACTGAAGAGACCCAGTACTTC

D: TRBD1
V: TRBV7-9
J: TRBJ1-6
size: -
CDR3: CASSLVGTDNSPLHF
DNA: TGTGCCAGCAGCTTGGTCGGGACAGATAATTCACCCCTCCACTTT

D: TRBD1
V: TRBV30
J: TRBJ2-7
size: -
CDR3: CAWKFRDRGTYEQYF
DNA: TGTGCCTGGAAGTTTCGGGACAGGGGAACCTACGAGCAGTACTTC

D: -
V: TRBV7-8
J: TRBJ2-7
size: -
CDR3: CASSFGTLYEQYF
DNA: TGTGCCAGCAGCTTCGGGACACTCTACGAGCAGTACTTC

D: TRBD2
V: TRBV11-1
J: TRBJ2-7
size: -
CDR3: CASSFGGSTYEQYF
DNA: TGTGCCAGCAGCTTTGGCGGGAGTACCTACGAGCAGTACTTC

D: -
V: TRBV10-2
J: TRBJ1-4
size: -
CDR3: CASSEVRGSNEKLFF
DNA: TGCGCCAGCAGTGAGGTGCGGGGCAGTAATGAAAAACTGTTTTTT

D: TRBD1
V: TRBV7-2
J: TRBJ2-7
size: -
CDR3: CASSLGFWGQGEDEQYF
DNA: TGTGCCAGCAGCTTAGGGTTTTGGGGACAGGGGGAAGACGAGCAGTACTTC

D: -
V: TRBV2
J: TRBJ2-7
size: -
CDR3: CASNGGDEQYF
DNA: TGTGCCAGCAACGGAGGTGACGAGCAGTACTTC

D: TRBD1
V: TRBV6-5
J: TRBJ1-1
size: -
CDR3: CASSRGHGGSTEAFF
DNA: TGTGCCAGCAGTAGGGGGCATGGGGGTAGCACTGAAGCTTTCTTT